Listed below are T cell receptor beta chains from one sample, sequenced in a study of CD4 T cells in relation to SARS-CoV-2 and coronaviruses. The data were produced by immunoSEQ multiplex PCR, yet TCRdb's version contains in-frame clones alone and is incomplete. Among about 26,000 clones, 73% were seen once, and the ten largest hold about a fifth. These receptors have no identified antigens. Source material: CD4+ T cells from PBMCs, cultured in vitro. Receptors originate from a human donor in good health. Each CDR3 is given with its conserved first and last residue. A D gene is named only where the DNA matches it firmly. Size tells how often a clone was seen (once, few, many) or the class of an expanded clone, and some rows leave it out.

-	TRBV6-5	-	TRBJ2-6	CASSLRISGANVLTF	TGTGCCAGCAGCCTACGGATCTCTGGGGCCAACGTCCTGACTTTC
-	TRBV6-5	once	TRBJ1-5	CASSLSSHSNQPQHF	TGTGCCAGCAGTCTTTCCAGTCATAGCAATCAGCCCCAGCATTTT
-	TRBV30	-	TRBJ1-4	CAWSDLKEKLFF	TGTGCCTGGAGTGATCTAAAGGAAAAACTGTTTTTT
-	TRBV28	-	TRBJ1-2	CASKTGIDYGYTF	TGTGCCAGCAAAACAGGGATTGACTATGGCTACACCTTC
TRBD1	TRBV20-1	-	TRBJ2-3	CSASTGTGMAIDTQYF	TGCAGTGCTAGTACCGGGACAGGGATGGCCATAGATACGCAGTATTTT
-	TRBV5-1	-	TRBJ2-1	CASSLNPRGRAYNEQFF	TGCGCCAGCAGCTTGAATCCCCGGGGTAGGGCCTACAATGAGCAGTTCTTC
TRBD1	TRBV7-6	-	TRBJ1-6	CASSWDRGDNSPLHF	TGTGCCAGCAGCTGGGACAGGGGAGACAATTCACCCCTCCACTTT
-	TRBV28	once	TRBJ1-4	CASYMGGLREKLFF	TGTGCCAGCTATATGGGGGGCCTAAGAGAAAAACTGTTTTTT
-	TRBV5-1	few	TRBJ1-1	CASSSGPSNTEAFF	TGCGCCAGCAGCTCGGGGCCCTCGAACACTGAAGCTTTCTTT
-	TRBV5-6	-	TRBJ2-1	CASIRVSSYNEQFF	TGTGCCAGCATCAGGGTCAGCTCCTACAATGAGCAGTTCTTC
-	TRBV2	-	TRBJ2-5	CASTPDSQGTQYF	TGTGCCAGCACACCAGACTCTCAAGGGACCCAGTACTTC
-	TRBV20-1	-	TRBJ2-2	CSAASAGELFF	TGCAGTGCTGCATCAGCCGGGGAGCTGTTTTTT
TRBD1	TRBV7-6	-	TRBJ1-5	CASSAQGAGQPQHF	TGTGCCAGCAGCGCGCAGGGGGCCGGGCAGCCCCAGCATTTT
-	TRBV19	-	TRBJ1-1	CASSMAGIMNTEAFF	TGTGCCAGTAGTATGGCAGGGATCATGAACACTGAAGCTTTCTTT
TRBD1	TRBV6-9	-	TRBJ2-7	CASTDYRGRRISYEQYF	TGTGCCAGCACCGACTACAGGGGGCGCAGAATATCCTACGAGCAGTACTTC
-	TRBV7-2	-	TRBJ2-2	CASSFGKVRELFF	TGTGCCAGCAGCTTTGGGAAGGTCCGGGAGCTGTTTTTT
TRBD2	TRBV9	few	TRBJ2-7	CASSVTSGNHEQYF	TGTGCCAGCAGCGTCACTAGCGGGAACCACGAGCAGTACTTC
-	TRBV29-1	few	TRBJ2-7	CSVGEASYEQYF	TGCAGCGTGGGGGAAGCCTCCTACGAGCAGTACTTC
TRBD1	TRBV9	-	TRBJ2-3	CASSDTDRVEDTQYF	TGTGCCAGCAGCGATACCGACAGGGTGGAAGATACGCAGTATTTT
TRBD2	TRBV30	-	TRBJ2-3	CAWTHGLAGAEDTQYF	TGTGCCTGGACCCACGGACTAGCGGGAGCGGAAGATACGCAGTATTTT
-	TRBV18	-	TRBJ1-1	CASSPFGVENTEAFF	TGTGCCAGCTCACCATTCGGGGTAGAGAACACTGAAGCTTTCTTT
TRBD1	TRBV5-1	-	TRBJ2-3	CASSLMLDRGPDTQYF	TGCGCCAGCAGCTTGATGTTAGACAGGGGGCCAGATACGCAGTATTTT
-	TRBV7-9	-	TRBJ1-3	CASSLVWESNTIYF	TGTGCCAGCAGCTTAGTATGGGAATCCAACACCATATATTTT
-	TRBV14	-	TRBJ2-2	CASSPKGGRSPLAGELFF	TGTGCCAGCAGCCCCAAGGGGGGTAGGTCCCCCCTGGCCGGGGAGCTGTTTTTT
-	TRBV6-2/TRBV6-3	-	TRBJ1-5	CASSSLSNQPQHF	TGTGCCAGCAGTAGCCTTAGCAATCAGCCCCAGCATTTT
TRBD1	TRBV9	-	TRBJ1-5	CASGRTGESQPQHF	TGTGCCAGCGGGCGGACAGGGGAGAGTCAGCCCCAGCATTTT
TRBD1	TRBV5-6	-	TRBJ2-7	CASSWGLGTAEQYF	TGTGCCAGCAGCTGGGGGCTTGGGACAGCCGAGCAGTACTTC
-	TRBV29-1	-	TRBJ1-3	CSVALGGETYF	TGCAGCGTTGCCCTCGGCGGGGAGACATATTTT
TRBD1	TRBV6-6	-	TRBJ1-1	CASSRGQGARAFF	TGTGCCAGCAGTAGAGGACAGGGGGCACGAGCTTTCTTT
TRBD1	TRBV3-1/TRBV3-2	-	TRBJ2-6	CASSQRTGNSGANVLTF	TGTGCCAGCAGCCAAAGGACAGGGAACTCTGGGGCCAACGTCCTGACTTTC
TRBD1	TRBV19	few	TRBJ1-5	CASSTRTGLGQPQHF	TGTGCCAGTAGTACCAGGACAGGGTTAGGTCAGCCCCAGCATTTT
-	TRBV7-2	-	TRBJ1-2	CASSLAGVAYGYTF	TGTGCCAGCAGCTTAGCGGGAGTAGCTTATGGCTACACCTTC
-	TRBV7-9	once	TRBJ2-4	CASSPTLLAKNIQYF	TGTGCCAGCAGCCCCACTCTATTGGCCAAAAACATTCAGTACTTC
TRBD1	TRBV10-3	-	TRBJ2-5	CAIRPGQQETQYF	TGTGCCATCAGACCGGGACAGCAAGAGACCCAGTACTTC
TRBD2	TRBV7-6	-	TRBJ2-3	CASSLGGRLTDTQYF	TGTGCCAGCAGCTTGGGCGGGAGGTTGACAGATACGCAGTATTTT
-	TRBV12-3/TRBV12-4	once	TRBJ1-3	CASSLTGNTIYF	TGTGCCAGCAGTTTAACAGGAAACACCATATATTTT
-	TRBV25-1	few	TRBJ2-7	CASSELTGPGAFNEQYF	TGTGCCAGCAGTGAACTCACCGGGCCCGGGGCTTTTAACGAGCAGTACTTC
-	TRBV2	-	TRBJ1-6	CASSPGMYSPLHF	TGTGCCAGCAGTCCAGGGATGTATTCACCCCTCCACTTT
TRBD1	TRBV19	-	TRBJ1-3	CASSQTGTHSGNTIYF	TGTGCCAGTAGTCAGACAGGGACCCACTCTGGAAACACCATATATTTT
TRBD1	TRBV10-3	-	TRBJ2-7	CAISEGTGLNYEQYF	TGTGCCATCAGTGAGGGGACAGGGCTGAACTACGAGCAGTACTTC
-	TRBV4-2	-	TRBJ2-3	CASSQDYVAADTQYF	TGTGCCAGCAGCCAAGATTATGTCGCTGCGGATACGCAGTATTTT